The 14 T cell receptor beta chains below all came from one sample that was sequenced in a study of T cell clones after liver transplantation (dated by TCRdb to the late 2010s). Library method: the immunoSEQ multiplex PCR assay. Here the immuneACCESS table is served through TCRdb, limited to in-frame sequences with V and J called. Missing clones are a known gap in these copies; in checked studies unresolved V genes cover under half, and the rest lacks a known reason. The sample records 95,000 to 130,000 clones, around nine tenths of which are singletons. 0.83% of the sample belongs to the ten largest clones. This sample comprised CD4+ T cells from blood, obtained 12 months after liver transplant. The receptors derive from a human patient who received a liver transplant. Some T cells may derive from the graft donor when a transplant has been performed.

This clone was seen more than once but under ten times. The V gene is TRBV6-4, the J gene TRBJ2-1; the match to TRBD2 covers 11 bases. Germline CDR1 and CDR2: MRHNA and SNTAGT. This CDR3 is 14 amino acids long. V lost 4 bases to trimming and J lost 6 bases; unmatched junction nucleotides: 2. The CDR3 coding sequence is TGTGCCAGCAGTGTAGCGGGAGGGCGCAATGAGCAGTTCTTC. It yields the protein CASSVAGGRNEQFF.

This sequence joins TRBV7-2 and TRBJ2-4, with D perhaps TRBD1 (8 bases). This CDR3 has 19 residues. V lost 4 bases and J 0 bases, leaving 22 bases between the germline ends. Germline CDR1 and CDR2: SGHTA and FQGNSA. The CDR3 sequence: CASSSRHRGGILAKNIQYF. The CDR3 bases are TGTGCCAGCAGCTCACGGCACAGGGGGGGGATTCTAGCCAAAAACATTCAGTACTTC. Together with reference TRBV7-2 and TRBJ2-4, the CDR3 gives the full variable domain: GAGVSQSPSNKVTEKGKDVELRCDPISGHTALYWYRQSLGQGLEFLIYFQGNSAPDKSGLPSDRFSAERTGGSVSTLTIQRTQQEDSAVYLCASSSRHRGGILAKNIQYFGAGTRLSVL.

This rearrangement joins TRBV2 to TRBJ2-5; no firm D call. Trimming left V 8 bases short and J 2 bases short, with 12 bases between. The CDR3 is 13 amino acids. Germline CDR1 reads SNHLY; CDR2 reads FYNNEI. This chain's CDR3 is CASAIGRQETQYF. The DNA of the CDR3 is TGTGCCAGCGCTATTGGTAGGCAAGAGACCCAGTACTTC.

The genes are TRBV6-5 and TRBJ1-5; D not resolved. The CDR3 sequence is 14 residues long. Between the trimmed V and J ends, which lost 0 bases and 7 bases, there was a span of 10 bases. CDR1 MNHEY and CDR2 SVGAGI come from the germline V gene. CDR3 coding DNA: TGTGCCAGCAGTTACTCGGTGGGCGTGCAGCCCCAGCATTTT. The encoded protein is CASSYSVGVQPQHF.

The CDR3 DNA follows: TGTGCCAGCAGCTTCGAGGGGACACTTTTCTCTGGGGCCAACGTCCTGACTTTC. This codes for CASSFEGTLFSGANVLTF. The rearrangement uses TRBV7-3 and TRBJ2-6; D is possibly TRBD1 (6 bases). The ends were cut back, 3 bases at V and 0 bases at J, with 15 bases in the middle. CDR3 length: 18 residues. Per the germline V gene, CDR1 is SGHTA and CDR2 is FQGTGA.

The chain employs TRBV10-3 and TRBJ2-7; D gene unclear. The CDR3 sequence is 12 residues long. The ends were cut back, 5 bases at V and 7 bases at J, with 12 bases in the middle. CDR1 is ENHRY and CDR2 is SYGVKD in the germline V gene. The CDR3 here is CAISKDPGEQYF. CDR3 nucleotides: TGTGCCATCAGTAAGGACCCCGGGGAGCAGTACTTC.

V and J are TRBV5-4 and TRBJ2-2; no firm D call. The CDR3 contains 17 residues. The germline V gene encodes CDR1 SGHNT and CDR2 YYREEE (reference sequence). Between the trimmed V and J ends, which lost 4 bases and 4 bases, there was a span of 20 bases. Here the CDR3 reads CASSPRGPIELTGELFF. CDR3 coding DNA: TGTGCCAGCAGCCCAAGAGGTCCCATCGAACTCACCGGGGAGCTGTTTTTT.

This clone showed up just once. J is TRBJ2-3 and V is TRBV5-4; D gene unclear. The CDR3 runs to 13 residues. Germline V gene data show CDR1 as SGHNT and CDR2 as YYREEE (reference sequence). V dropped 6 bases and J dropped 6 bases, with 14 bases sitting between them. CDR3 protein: CASTLDPADTQYF. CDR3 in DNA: TGTGCCAGCACCCTGGACCCGGCGGATACGCAGTATTTT.

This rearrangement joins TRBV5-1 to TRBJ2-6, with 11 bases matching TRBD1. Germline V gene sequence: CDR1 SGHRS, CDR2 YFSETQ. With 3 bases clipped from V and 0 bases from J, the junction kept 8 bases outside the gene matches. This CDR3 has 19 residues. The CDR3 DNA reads TGCGCCAGCAGCTCCCCCCCGGGACAGGGGGTCTCTGGGGCCAACGTCCTGACTTTC. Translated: CASSSPPGQGVSGANVLTF.

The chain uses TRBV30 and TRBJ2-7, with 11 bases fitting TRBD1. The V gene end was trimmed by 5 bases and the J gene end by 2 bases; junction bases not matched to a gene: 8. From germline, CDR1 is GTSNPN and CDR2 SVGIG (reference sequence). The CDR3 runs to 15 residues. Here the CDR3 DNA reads TGTGCCTGGGGGAGAAGGACAGGGGGCGCCTACGAGCAGTACTTC. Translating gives CAWGRRTGGAYEQYF.

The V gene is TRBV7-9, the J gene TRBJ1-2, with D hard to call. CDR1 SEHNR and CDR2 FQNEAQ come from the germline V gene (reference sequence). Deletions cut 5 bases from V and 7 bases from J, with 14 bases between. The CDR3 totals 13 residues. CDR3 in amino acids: CASSPESPGGYTF. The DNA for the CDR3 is TGTGCCAGCAGCCCCGAGTCACCCGGTGGCTACACCTTC.

CDR3 sequence reads: CASIGQLNTEAFF. CDR3 DNA sequence: TGTGCCAGCATTGGACAGCTTAACACTGAAGCTTTCTTT. The chain carries TRBV6-1 and TRBJ1-1; D is perhaps TRBD1 (6 bases). Germline V gene data show CDR1 as MNHNS and CDR2 as SASEGT. V lost 7 bases and J 2 bases, leaving 11 bases between the germline ends. There are 13 residues in the CDR3.

The CDR3 DNA sequence: TGTGCCAGCAGTTTATCGTGGCTGGAGACCCAGTACTTC. It specifies CASSLSWLETQYF. V is TRBV27 and J is TRBJ2-5; D gene unclear. The length of the CDR3 is 13 residues. V was pared by 0 bases and J by 5 bases, with 7 bases between. In germline, CDR1 is MNHEY, CDR2 SMNVEV (reference sequence).

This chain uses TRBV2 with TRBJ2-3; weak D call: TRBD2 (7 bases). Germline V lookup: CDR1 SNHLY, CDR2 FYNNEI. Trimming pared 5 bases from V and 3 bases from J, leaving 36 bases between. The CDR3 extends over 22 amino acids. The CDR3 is CASSFPLSSGSLHGTSTDTQYF. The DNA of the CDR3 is TGTGCCAGCAGTTTCCCCCTTTCTAGCGGCTCACTACATGGGACAAGTACAGATACGCAGTATTTT.